This TCR beta chain derives from a study of OX40 agonist ivuxolimab in advanced cancers. Study-level background: Ivuxolimab, which targeted the costimulatory receptor OX40 (CD134), was an agonistic, fully human IgG2 monoclonal antibody. Intravenous ivuxolimab was administered to patients every 2 weeks at six dose levels: 0.01, 0.1, 0.3, 1.5, 3 and 10 mg/kg. Of the 50 to 55 patients in dose escalation, 19 had hepatocellular carcinoma, around 15 had melanoma, 9 had renal cell carcinoma and 9 had head and neck cancer. The dose-escalation cohort was 82.7% male with a mean age of approximately 59 years, ranging from 23 to 79. Prior anti-PD-1, anti-PD-L1 or anti-CTLA-4 therapy was permitted, and checkpoint inhibitors had been received by roughly 42% of dose-escalation patients. Partial responses occurred in three dose-escalation patients: two with cutaneous melanoma and one with hepatocellular carcinoma. Peripheral TCRbeta sequencing aimed to test whether ivuxolimab altered TCR sequence diversity and caused clonal T-cell expansion. The monotherapy dose-escalation portion (N of about 50 patients) of the phase I ivuxolimab trial is reported in the paper. Broader findings and caveats from the paper: The antigen specificity of the clonally expanded peripheral T cells was not determined. At doses of 0.1 to 3.0 mg/kg, clonal expansion of both CD4+ and CD8+ blood T cells was observed from baseline to week 6. Low levels of normalized T-cell clonal expansion were also seen in some patients who did not respond. Partial responders in the 0.1-3.0 mg/kg groups had among the lowest normalized peripheral clonal expansion, especially among CD8+ T cells. After ivuxolimab, expanded clones were on average more numerous among CD8+ T cells than among CD4+ T cells.

Genomic DNA was extracted from sorted cells for sequencing of the TCRbeta CDR3 region. The immunoSEQ Assay was used for sequencing of TCRbeta CDR3 regions. Held by TCRdb, this immuneACCESS table contains in-frame sequences only and omits some clones. Under half of the omission traces to an unresolved V gene where checked; the cause of the rest is unknown. The sample records fewer than 80,000 clones, approximately 82% of which are singletons. The top ten clones comprise 1.1% of the sample. About this clone itself: Its cognate antigen has yet to be identified. Base qualities are not provided; no much larger clone lies one nucleotide away. This sample also contains other DNA sequences that code for the same CDR3.

Patients with autoimmune disease history or receiving systemic immunosuppression were excluded from the trial. Peripheral blood for TCR sequencing was collected from all dose cohorts at baseline, on cycle 4 day 1, and on cycle 7 day 1. The samples were drawn from a first-in-human, open-label, multicenter phase I dose-escalation trial of ivuxolimab. Adults with locally advanced or metastatic head and neck squamous cell, hepatocellular, melanoma or renal cell carcinoma were enrolled in the trial. CD4+ and CD8+ T cells were sorted separately from peripheral blood before TCR sequencing. The CDR3 contains 15 residues, cysteine and phenylalanine counted. Only the CDR3 portion is preserved as DNA: 45 bases, with reading frame beginning at the first base. At the junction V is shortened by 0 bases and J by 5 bases; bases outside the gene matches: 6. Taken from the germline V gene, the CDR1 and CDR2 loops are SGDLS and YYNGEE.

This receptor was taken from an adult with an advanced solid tumor such as melanoma, head and neck, liver or kidney cancer. The rearrangement combines TRBV9 with TRBJ2-7, and TRBD2 matches 9 of the central bases. The sample here was CD4+ or CD8+ T cells sorted from blood, taken in a trial of the OX40 agonist ivuxolimab. The bases are TGTGCCAGCAGCGTAGAGGGGCGGGGGGGCGACGAGCAGTACTTC. It specifies CASSVEGRGGDEQYF.